This passage covers 4 T cell receptor beta chains from one sample sequenced in a study of blood T cell repertoires in COVID-19. Libraries were prepared by immunoSEQ multiplex PCR; TCRdb keeps only in-frame clonotypes and omits some of them. The sample contains fewer than 300,000 clones, approximately 82% of which appear only once. Sequencing input: PBMCs or T cells enriched from blood (not recorded which). Receptor source: a man aged 35-49 years who had been exposed to COVID-19.

This chain links TRBV5-6 with TRBJ2-2; 9 nucleotides line up with TRBD1. The CDR3 has 13 residues. Trimming at V came to 4 bases and at J to 6 bases, leaving 1 base not matched to a gene. Germline values: CDR1 SGHDT, CDR2 YYEEEE. For the CDR3, the DNA is TGTGCCAGCAGCGGGACAGGGCCCGGGGAGCTGTTTTTT. Its protein product is CASSGTGPGELFF.

The chain uses TRBV3-1 (or the pseudogene TRBV3-2) and TRBJ2-3, with D perhaps matching TRBD2 (5 bases). Trimming removed 3 bases from V and 5 bases from J, with 15 bases in between. CDR1 is LGHDT and CDR2 is YNNKEL in the germline V gene (reference sequence). The CDR3 extends over 15 amino acids. CDR3 DNA: TGTGCCAGCAGCCAGAGGGTTAGCAACGTAGATACGCAGTATTTT. Protein: CASSQRVSNVDTQYF.

This rearrangement joins TRBV20-1 to TRBJ2-1; tentatively, D is TRBD2 (7 bases). Germline lookup yields CDR1 DFQATT and CDR2 SNEGSKA (reference sequence). V was trimmed by 6 bases and J by 13 bases, leaving 16 bases between them. This CDR3 is built from 11 residues. The CDR3: CSALPGGVQFF. The CDR3 DNA follows: TGCAGTGCCCTGCCGGGGGGCGTACAGTTCTTC.

This clone turned up a few times. Different DNA sequences within this sample yield the same CDR3. This chain uses TRBV2 with TRBJ1-3; D gene uncertain. Per the germline V gene, CDR1 is SNHLY and CDR2 is FYNNEI. The CDR3 loop spans 13 amino acids. The ends were cut back, 7 bases at V and 0 bases at J, with 7 bases in the middle. The CDR3 region is CASMANSGNTIYF. As DNA, the CDR3 is TGTGCCAGCATGGCCAACTCTGGAAACACCATATATTTT.